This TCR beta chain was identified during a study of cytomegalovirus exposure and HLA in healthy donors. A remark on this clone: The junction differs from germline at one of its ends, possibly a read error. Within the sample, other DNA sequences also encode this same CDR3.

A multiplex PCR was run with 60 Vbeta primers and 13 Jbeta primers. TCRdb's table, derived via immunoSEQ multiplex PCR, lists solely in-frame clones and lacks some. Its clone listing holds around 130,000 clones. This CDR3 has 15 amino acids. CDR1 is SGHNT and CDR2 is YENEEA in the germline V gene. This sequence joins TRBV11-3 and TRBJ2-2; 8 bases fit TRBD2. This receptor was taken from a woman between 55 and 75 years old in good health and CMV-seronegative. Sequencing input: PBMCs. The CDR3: CASSLSGGASGELFF. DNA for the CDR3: TGTGCCAGTAGCTTATCGGGGGGGGCCTCCGGGGAGCTGTTTTTT.